The 8 T cell receptor beta chains below come from one sample, sequenced in a study of T cell changes during pregnancy in multiple sclerosis (dated by TCRdb to between 2018 and 2021). Libraries were constructed by the immunoSEQ multiplex PCR assay. TCRdb re-hosts the immuneACCESS table, in-frame sequences only. Its copies lack some clones; in the studies checked, an unresolved V gene accounts for under half of them, and the cause for the rest is not known. In all, the sample holds under 85,000 clones, and about 90% of those were seen once. Clones ranked in the top ten supply less than 0.6% of the sample. The specimen comprised CD4+ T cells from peripheral blood mononuclear cells, sampled in the second trimester of pregnancy. The receptors stem from a female donor with multiple sclerosis, enrolled in a pregnancy study.

This chain uses TRBV7-6 with TRBJ2-2; D is perhaps TRBD2 (6 bases). Germline-derived CDR1 and CDR2 are SGHVS and FNYEAQ. This CDR3 spans 14 amino acids. Trimming cost V 0 bases and J 7 bases, with 9 bases left between them. The CDR3 coding sequence is TGTGCCAGCAGCTTAGCCGTGGGGGGCGGGGAGCTGTTTTTT. Protein product: CASSLAVGGGELFF.

This rearrangement joins TRBV7-9 to TRBJ2-5; TRBD1 agrees at 7 bases. The junction had 11 bases not matched to a gene; V was cut back by 6 bases and J by 4 bases. Germline V CDR1 and CDR2: SEHNR, FQNEAQ (reference sequence). This CDR3 spans 15 amino acids. This chain's CDR3 is CASRARDRVGETQYF. CDR3 DNA: TGTGCCAGCAGAGCTCGCGACAGGGTGGGAGAGACCCAGTACTTC.

The chain carries TRBV19 and TRBJ2-7; a possible D gene is TRBD1 (5 bases). V was pared by 5 bases and J by 2 bases, with 10 bases between. This CDR3 comprises 13 residues. The germline V gene encodes CDR1 LNHDA and CDR2 SQIVND (reference sequence). The CDR3 sequence: CASSPQTAYEQYF. The CDR3 region has the DNA TGTGCCAGTAGTCCCCAGACAGCCTACGAGCAGTACTTC.

The chain couples TRBV7-6 to TRBJ2-5, with TRBD1 as a possible D gene (6 bases). The CDR3 sequence is 15 residues long. Germline CDR1 is SGHVS and CDR2 is FNYEAQ. V was trimmed by 5 bases and J by 5 bases, leaving 18 bases between them. The CDR3 sequence: CASSLNINREETQYF. In DNA form, the CDR3 reads TGTGCCAGCAGCCTGAACATTAACAGGGAGGAGACCCAGTACTTC.

This chain joins TRBV6-5 and TRBJ1-1; D remains ambiguous. This CDR3 contains 11 residues. Between the trimmed V and J ends, which lost 5 bases and 14 bases, there was a span of 15 bases. Germline values: CDR1 MNHEY, CDR2 SVGAGI. In nucleotides, the CDR3 is TGTGCCAGCAGTACCACTCAGACATCCTTCTTT. It encodes CASSTTQTSFF.

The chain employs TRBV25-1 and TRBJ2-2, with TRBD1 as a possible D gene (6 bases). The V end was cut by 6 bases, the J end by 0 bases, with 14 bases between. This CDR3 comprises 16 residues. CDR1 and CDR2 from the germline V gene are MGHDK and SYGVNS. CDR3 sequence (DNA): TGTGCCAGCAGAGTTCCGGGACATACGAACACCGGGGAGCTGTTTTTT. The encoded protein is CASRVPGHTNTGELFF. Combining the CDR3 with reference TRBV25-1 and TRBJ2-2 gives the whole variable domain EADIYQTPRYLVIGTGKKITLECSQTMGHDKMYWYQQDPGMELHLIHYSYGVNSTEKGDLSSESTVSRIRTEHFPLTLESARPSHTSQYLCASRVPGHTNTGELFFGEGSRLTVL.

The chain employs TRBV28 and TRBJ2-7, with 8 bases aligning to TRBD1. V lost 2 bases, J lost 0 bases, and 3 bases stayed unmatched. Germline assignment: CDR1 MDHEN and CDR2 SYDVKM. CDR3 length equals 15 residues. The CDR3 sequence: CASSLPGQDSYEQYF. The CDR3, as DNA: TGTGCCAGCAGTTTACCGGGACAGGACTCCTACGAGCAGTACTTC.

This chain uses TRBV4-3 with TRBJ2-3; tentative D call: TRBD1 (6 bases). The CDR3 is 16 residues long. Trimming shortened V by 0 bases and J by 5 bases, and 15 bases separated the two germline ends. The germline CDR1 and CDR2 sequences are LGHNA and YSLEER. The CDR3 region has the DNA TGCGCCAGCAGCCAAGAAGCAGGGGCGTCCGGAGATACGCAGTATTTT. It yields the protein CASSQEAGASGDTQYF.